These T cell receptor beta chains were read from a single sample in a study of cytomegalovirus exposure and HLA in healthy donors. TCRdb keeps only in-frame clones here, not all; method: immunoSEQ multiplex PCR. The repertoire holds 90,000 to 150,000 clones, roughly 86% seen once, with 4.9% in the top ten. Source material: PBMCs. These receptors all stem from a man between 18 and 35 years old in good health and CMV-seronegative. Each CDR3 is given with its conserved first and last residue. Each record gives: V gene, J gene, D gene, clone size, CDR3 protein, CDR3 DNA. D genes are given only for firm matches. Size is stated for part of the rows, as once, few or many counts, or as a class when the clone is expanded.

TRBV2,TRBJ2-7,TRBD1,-,CASRDRGLYYEQYF,TGTGCCAGCAGAGACAGGGGGCTCTACTACGAGCAGTACTTC
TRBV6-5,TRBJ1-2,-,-,CASSTTGGSGYTF,TGTGCCAGCAGCACGACCGGGGGAAGCGGCTACACCTTC
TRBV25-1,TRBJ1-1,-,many,CASRSPEEDTEAFF,TGTGCCAGCCGATCCCCGGAAGAGGACACTGAAGCTTTCTTT
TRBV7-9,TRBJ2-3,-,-,CASSPGDGGSTDTQYF,TGTGCCAGCAGCCCGGGGGACGGGGGTAGCACAGATACGCAGTATTTT
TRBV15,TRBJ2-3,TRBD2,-,CATSRDKGREAQYF,TGTGCCACCAGCAGAGATAAAGGGCGGGAGGCGCAGTATTTT
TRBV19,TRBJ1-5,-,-,CASSRLNQPQHF,TGTGCCAGTTCCCGTCTTAATCAGCCCCAGCATTTT
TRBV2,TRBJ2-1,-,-,CASSEGALRQFF,TGTGCCAGCAGTGAAGGGGCCCTGCGGCAGTTCTTC
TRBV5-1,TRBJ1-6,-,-,CASSLARQGSSPLHF,TGCGCCAGCAGCTTGGCCCGGCAGGGATCTTCACCCCTCCACTTT
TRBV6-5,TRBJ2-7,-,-,CASSVVRGMDEQYF,TGTGCCAGCAGTGTAGTCAGGGGCATGGACGAGCAGTACTTC
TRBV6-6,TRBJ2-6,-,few,CASSPGDGANVLTF,TGTGCCAGCAGCCCGGGGGACGGGGCCAACGTCCTGACTTTC
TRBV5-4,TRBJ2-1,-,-,CASSPGLENNEQFF,TGTGCCAGCAGCCCAGGACTTGAGAACAATGAGCAGTTCTTC
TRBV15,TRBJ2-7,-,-,CATSGRDLESREQYF,TGTGCCACCAGCGGGCGGGACCTAGAATCGAGGGAGCAGTACTTC
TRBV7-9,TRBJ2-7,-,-,CASSAERAAYEQYF,TGTGCCAGCAGCGCGGAGCGGGCCGCCTACGAGCAGTACTTC
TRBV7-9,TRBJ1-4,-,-,CASSILVATNEKLFF,TGTGCCAGCAGTATCCTAGTAGCAACTAATGAAAAACTGTTTTTT
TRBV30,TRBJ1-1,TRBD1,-,CAWLSRDRSVFEAFF,TGTGCCTGGCTGAGCCGGGACAGGTCTGTATTTGAAGCTTTCTTT
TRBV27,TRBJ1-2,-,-,CASSLSRGDGYGYTF,TGTGCCAGCAGTTTAAGCCGGGGTGACGGCTATGGCTACACCTTC
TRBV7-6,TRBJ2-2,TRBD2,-,CASSLRAGVENTGELFF,TGTGCCAGCAGCTTACGGGCGGGAGTGGAGAACACCGGGGAGCTGTTTTTT
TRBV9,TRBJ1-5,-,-,CASSPARSGQPQHF,TGTGCCAGCAGCCCGGCGCGGTCCGGTCAGCCCCAGCATTTT